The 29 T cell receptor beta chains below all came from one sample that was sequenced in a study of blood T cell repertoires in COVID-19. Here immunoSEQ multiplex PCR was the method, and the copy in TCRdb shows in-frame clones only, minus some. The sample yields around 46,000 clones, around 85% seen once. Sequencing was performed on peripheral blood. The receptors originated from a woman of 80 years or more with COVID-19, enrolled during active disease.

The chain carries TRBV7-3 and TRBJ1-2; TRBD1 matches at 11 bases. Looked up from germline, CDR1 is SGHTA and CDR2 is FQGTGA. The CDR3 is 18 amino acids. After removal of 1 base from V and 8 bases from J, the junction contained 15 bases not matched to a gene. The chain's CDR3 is CASSLRAGQGANGEGYTF. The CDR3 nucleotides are TGTGCCAGCAGCTTAAGGGCCGGACAGGGGGCTAACGGTGAGGGCTACACCTTC.

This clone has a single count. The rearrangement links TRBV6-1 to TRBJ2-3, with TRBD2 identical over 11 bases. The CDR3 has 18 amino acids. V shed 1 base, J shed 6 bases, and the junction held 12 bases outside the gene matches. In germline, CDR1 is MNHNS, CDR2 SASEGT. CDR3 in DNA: TGTGCCAGCAGTGAAGGGGCCCTAGCGGGAGGTGTTACTGATACGCAGTATTTT. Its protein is CASSEGALAGGVTDTQYF.

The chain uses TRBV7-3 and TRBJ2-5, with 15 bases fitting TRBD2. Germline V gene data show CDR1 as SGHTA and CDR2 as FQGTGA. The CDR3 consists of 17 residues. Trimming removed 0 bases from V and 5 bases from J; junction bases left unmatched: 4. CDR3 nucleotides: TGTGCCAGCAGCTTAACATCGGGACTAGCGGGGGGTGAGACCCAGTACTTC. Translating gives CASSLTSGLAGGETQYF.

This CDR3 reads CASSPQEIHSNQPQHF. The DNA for the CDR3 is TGTGCCAGCAGCCCCCAGGAAATACATAGCAATCAGCCCCAGCATTTT. The chain joins TRBV7-3 to TRBJ1-5; D unresolved. Trimming shortened V by 5 bases and J by 0 bases, and 14 bases separated the two germline ends. The CDR3 covers 16 residues. Germline CDR1 is SGHTA and CDR2 is FQGTGA.

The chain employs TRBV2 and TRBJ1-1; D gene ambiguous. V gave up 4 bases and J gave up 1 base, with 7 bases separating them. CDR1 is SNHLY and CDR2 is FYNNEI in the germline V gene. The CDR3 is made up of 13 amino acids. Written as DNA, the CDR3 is TGTGCCAGCAGTGGAACAGCGAACACTGAAGCTTTCTTT. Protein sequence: CASSGTANTEAFF.

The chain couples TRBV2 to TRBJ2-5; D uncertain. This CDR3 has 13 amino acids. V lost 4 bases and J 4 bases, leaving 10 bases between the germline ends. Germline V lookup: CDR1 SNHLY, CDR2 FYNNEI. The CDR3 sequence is CASSVNYSETQYF. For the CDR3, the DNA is TGTGCCAGCAGTGTCAACTATTCAGAGACCCAGTACTTC.

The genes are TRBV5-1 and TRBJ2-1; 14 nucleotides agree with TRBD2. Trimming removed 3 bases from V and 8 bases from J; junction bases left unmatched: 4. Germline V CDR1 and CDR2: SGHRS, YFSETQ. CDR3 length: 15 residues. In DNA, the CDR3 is TGCGCCAGCAGCTCCGGGACTAGCGGGAGCCATGAGCAGTTCTTC. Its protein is CASSSGTSGSHEQFF.

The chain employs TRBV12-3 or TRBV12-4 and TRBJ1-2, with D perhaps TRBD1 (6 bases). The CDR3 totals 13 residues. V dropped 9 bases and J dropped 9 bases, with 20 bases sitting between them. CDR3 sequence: CASRTVGFSSYTF. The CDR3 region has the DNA TGTGCCAGTCGGACAGTGGGTTTTTCGAGCTACACCTTC.

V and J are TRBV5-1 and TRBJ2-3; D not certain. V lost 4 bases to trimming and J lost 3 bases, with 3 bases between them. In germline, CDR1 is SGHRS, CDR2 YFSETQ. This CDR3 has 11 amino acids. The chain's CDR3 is CASSLTDTQYF. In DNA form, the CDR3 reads TGCGCCAGCAGCCTGACAGATACGCAGTATTTT.

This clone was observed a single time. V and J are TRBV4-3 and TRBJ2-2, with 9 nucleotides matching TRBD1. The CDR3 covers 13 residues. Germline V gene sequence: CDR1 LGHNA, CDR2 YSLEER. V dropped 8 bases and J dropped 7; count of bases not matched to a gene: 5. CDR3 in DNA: TGCGCCAGCCAAGGACAGGGGAACGGGGAGCTGTTTTTT. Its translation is CASQGQGNGELFF.

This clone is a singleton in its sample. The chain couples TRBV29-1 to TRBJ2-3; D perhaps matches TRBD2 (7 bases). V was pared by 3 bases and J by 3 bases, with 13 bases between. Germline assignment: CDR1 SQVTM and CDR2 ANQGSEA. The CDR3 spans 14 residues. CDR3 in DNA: TGCAGCGTTGAGAAAGGGAGGGGGACAGATACGCAGTATTTT. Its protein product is CSVEKGRGTDTQYF.

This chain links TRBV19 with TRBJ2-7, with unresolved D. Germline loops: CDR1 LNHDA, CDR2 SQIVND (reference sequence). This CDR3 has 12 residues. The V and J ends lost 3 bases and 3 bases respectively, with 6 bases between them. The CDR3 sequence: CASSIPGYEQYF. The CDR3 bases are TGTGCCAGTAGTATCCCGGGCTACGAGCAGTACTTC.

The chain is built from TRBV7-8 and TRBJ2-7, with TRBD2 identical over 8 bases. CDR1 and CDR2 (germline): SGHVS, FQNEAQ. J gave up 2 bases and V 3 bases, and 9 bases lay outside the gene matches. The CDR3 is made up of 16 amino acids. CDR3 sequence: CASSFNPAGAPYEQYF. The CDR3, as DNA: TGTGCCAGCAGCTTTAACCCAGCGGGAGCCCCCTACGAGCAGTACTTC.

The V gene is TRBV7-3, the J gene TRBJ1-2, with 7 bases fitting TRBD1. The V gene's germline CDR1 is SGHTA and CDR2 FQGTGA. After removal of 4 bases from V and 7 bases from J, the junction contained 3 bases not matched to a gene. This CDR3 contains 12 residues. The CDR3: CASSSTGFGYTF. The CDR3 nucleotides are TGTGCCAGCAGCTCGACAGGGTTTGGCTACACCTTC.

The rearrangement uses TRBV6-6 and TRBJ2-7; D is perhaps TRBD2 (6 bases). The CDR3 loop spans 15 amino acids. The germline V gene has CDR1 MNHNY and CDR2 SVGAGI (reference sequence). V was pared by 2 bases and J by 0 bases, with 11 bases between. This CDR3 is CASSYALAASYEQYF. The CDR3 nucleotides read TGTGCCAGCAGTTACGCACTAGCCGCCTCCTACGAGCAGTACTTC.

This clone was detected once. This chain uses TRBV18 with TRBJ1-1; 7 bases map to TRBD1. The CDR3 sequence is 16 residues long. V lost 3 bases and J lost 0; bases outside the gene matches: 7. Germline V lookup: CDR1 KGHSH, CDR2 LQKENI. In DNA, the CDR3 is TGTGCCAGCTCACCGGGACAGACAGACATGAACACTGAAGCTTTCTTT. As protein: CASSPGQTDMNTEAFF.

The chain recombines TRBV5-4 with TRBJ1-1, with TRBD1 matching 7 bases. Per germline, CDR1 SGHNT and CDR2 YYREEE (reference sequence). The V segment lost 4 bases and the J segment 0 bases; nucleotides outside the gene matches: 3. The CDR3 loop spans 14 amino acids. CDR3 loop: CASSGGQLNTEAFF. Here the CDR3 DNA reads TGTGCCAGCAGCGGGGGACAGCTGAACACTGAAGCTTTCTTT. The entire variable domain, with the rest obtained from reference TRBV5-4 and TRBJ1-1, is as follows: ETGVTQSPTHLIKTRGQQVTLRCSSQSGHNTVSWYQQALGQGPQFIFQYYREEENGRGNFPPRFSGLQFPNYSSELNVNALELDDSALYLCASSGGQLNTEAFFGQGTRLTVV.

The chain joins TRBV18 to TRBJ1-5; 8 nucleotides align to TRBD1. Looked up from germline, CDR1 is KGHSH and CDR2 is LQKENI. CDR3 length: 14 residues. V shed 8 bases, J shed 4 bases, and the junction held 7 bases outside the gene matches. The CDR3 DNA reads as TGTGCCAGCGCTGGACAGGGAGGGAATCAGCCCCAGCATTTT. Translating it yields CASAGQGGNQPQHF.

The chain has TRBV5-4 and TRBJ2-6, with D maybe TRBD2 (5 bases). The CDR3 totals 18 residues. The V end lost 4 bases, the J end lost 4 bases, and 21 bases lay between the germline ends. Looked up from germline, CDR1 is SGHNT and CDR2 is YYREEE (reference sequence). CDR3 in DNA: TGTGCCAGCAGCCCCGGGATTTTACTGTCTCTGGGGGCCAACGTCCTGACTTTC. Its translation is CASSPGILLSLGANVLTF.

The CDR3 region has the DNA TGTGCCAGCAGCGGACAGTCCGCGAACACCGGGGAGCTGTTTTTT. It yields the protein CASSGQSANTGELFF. The J gene is TRBJ2-2, the V gene TRBV2; a weak D match, TRBD1 (6 bases). This CDR3 spans 15 amino acids. CDR1 SNHLY and CDR2 FYNNEI come from the germline V gene. Trimming left V 6 bases short and J 0 bases short, with 11 bases between.

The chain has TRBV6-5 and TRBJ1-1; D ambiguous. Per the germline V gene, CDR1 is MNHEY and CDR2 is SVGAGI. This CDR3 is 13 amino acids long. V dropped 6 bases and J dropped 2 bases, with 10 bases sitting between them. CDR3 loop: CASSRGENTEAFF. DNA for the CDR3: TGTGCCAGCAGCCGAGGTGAAAACACTGAAGCTTTCTTT.

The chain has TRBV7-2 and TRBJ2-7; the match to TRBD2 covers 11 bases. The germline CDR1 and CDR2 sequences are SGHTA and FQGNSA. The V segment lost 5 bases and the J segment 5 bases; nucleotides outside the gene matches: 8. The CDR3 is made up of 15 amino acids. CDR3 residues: CASSPLAGGANEQYF. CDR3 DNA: TGTGCCAGCAGCCCCCTAGCGGGAGGAGCGAACGAGCAGTACTTC.

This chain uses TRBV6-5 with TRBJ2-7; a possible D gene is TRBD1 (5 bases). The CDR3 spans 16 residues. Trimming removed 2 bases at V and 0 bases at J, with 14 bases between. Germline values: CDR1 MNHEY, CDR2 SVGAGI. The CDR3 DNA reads TGTGCCAGCAGTTACAACGCAGGGTACCCCTCCTACGAGCAGTACTTC. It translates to CASSYNAGYPSYEQYF.

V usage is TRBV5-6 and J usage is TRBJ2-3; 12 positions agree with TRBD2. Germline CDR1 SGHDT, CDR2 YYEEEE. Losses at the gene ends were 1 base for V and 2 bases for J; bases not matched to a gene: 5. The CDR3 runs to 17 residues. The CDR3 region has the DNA TGTGCCAGCAGCTTGATCACTAGCGGGGGGCCCACAGATACGCAGTATTTT. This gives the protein CASSLITSGGPTDTQYF.

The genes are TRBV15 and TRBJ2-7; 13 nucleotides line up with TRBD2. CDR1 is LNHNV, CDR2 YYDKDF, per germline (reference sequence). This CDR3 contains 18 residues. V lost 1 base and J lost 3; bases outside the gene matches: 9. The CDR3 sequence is CATSRAGLAGAVGYEQYF. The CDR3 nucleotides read TGTGCCACCAGCAGAGCCGGACTAGCGGGGGCCGTCGGCTACGAGCAGTACTTC.

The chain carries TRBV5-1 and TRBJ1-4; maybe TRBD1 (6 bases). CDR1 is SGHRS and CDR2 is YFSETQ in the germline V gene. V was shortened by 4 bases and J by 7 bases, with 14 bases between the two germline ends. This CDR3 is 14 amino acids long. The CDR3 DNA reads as TGCGCCAGCAGCCGACAGGCAGGCGGTGAAAAACTGTTTTTT. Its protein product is CASSRQAGGEKLFF.

CDR3 DNA: TGTGCCAGCAGTTTAGGGACTAGCGGTTACAATGAGCAGTTCTTC. Translating it yields CASSLGTSGYNEQFF. The chain joins TRBV27 to TRBJ2-1, with 11 bases fitting TRBD2. CDR3 size: 15 residues. Trimming removed 2 bases from V and 4 bases from J; junction bases left unmatched: 1. CDR1 and CDR2 (germline): MNHEY, SMNVEV (reference sequence).

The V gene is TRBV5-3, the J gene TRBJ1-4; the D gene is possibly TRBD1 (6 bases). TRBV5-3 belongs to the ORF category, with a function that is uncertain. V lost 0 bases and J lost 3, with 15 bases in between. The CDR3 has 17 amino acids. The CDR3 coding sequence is TGTGCCAGAAGCTTGGTATCTCTCAGGGGCCCTAATGAAAAACTGTTTTTT. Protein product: CARSLVSLRGPNEKLFF.

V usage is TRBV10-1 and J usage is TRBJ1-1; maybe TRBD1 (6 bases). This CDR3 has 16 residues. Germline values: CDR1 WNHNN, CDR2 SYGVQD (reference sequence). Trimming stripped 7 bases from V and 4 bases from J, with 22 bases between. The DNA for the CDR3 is TGCGCCAGCATCCTTAACAGGGCACGTTATGGCACTGAAGCTTTCTTT. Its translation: CASILNRARYGTEAFF.